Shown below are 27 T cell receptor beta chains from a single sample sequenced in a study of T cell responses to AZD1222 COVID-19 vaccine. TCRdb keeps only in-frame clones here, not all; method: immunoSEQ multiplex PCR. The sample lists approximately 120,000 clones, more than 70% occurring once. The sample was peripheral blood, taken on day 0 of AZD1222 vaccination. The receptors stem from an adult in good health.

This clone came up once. The CDR3 loop is CASSRWDRKNYGYTF. The CDR3 DNA is TGTGCCAGCAGTAGATGGGACAGAAAAAACTATGGCTACACCTTC. The chain carries TRBV6-5 and TRBJ1-2; 7 bases match TRBD1. This CDR3 is 15 amino acids long. Germline V CDR1 and CDR2: MNHEY, SVGAGI. J lost 2 bases, V lost 5 bases, and 8 bases had no gene match.

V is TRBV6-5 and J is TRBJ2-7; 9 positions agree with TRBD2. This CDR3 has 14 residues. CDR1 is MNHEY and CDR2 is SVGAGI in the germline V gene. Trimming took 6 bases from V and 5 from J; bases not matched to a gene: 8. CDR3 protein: CASRHLAGQDEQYV. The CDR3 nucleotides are TGTGCCAGCAGACACCTAGCGGGACAAGACGAGCAGTACGTC.

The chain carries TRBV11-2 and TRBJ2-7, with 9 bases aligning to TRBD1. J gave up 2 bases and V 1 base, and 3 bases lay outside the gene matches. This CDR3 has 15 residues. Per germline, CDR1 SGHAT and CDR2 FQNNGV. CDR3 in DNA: TGTGCCAGCAGCTTAGGTTGGACAGGGGCCTACGAGCAGTACTTC. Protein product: CASSLGWTGAYEQYF.

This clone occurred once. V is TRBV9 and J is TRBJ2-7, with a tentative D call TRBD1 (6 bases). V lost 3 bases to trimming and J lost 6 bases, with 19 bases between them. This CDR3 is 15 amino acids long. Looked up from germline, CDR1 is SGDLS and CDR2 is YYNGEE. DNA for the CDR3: TGTGCCAGCAGCGCAGAGGGGCAGGGGCCGTTCGAGCAGTACTTC. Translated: CASSAEGQGPFEQYF.

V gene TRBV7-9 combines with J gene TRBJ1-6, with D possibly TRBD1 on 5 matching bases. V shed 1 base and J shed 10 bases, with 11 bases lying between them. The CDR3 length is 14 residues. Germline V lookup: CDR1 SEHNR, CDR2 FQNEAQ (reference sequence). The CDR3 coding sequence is TGTGCCAGCAGCTTAGAGCAGGGAACCTCACCCCTCCACTTT. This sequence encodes CASSLEQGTSPLHF.

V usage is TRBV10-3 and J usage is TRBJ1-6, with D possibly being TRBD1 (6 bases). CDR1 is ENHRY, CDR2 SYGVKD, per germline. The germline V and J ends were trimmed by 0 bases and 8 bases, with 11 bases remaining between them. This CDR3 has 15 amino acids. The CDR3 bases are TGTGCCATCAGTGAGTCTGGGACACGGGATTCACCCCTCCACTTT. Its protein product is CAISESGTRDSPLHF.

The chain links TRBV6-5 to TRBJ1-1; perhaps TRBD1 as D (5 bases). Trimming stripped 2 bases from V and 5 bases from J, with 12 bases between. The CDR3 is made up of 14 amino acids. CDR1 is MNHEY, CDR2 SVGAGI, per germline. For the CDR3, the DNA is TGTGCCAGCAGTTACGGGGGGATGGAAACTGAAGCTTTCTTT. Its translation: CASSYGGMETEAFF.

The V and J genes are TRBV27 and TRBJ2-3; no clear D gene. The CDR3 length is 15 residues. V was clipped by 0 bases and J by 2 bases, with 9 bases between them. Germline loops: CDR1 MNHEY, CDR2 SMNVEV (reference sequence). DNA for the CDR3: TGTGCCAGCAGTTTATCGTTGTCATCCACAGATACGCAGTATTTT. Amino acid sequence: CASSLSLSSTDTQYF.

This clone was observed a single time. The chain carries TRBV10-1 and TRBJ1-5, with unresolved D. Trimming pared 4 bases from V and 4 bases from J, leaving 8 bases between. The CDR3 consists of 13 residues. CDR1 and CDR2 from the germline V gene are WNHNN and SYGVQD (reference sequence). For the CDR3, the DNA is TGCGCCAGCAGTGCGTCAGCGAATCAGCCCCAGCATTTT. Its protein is CASSASANQPQHF.

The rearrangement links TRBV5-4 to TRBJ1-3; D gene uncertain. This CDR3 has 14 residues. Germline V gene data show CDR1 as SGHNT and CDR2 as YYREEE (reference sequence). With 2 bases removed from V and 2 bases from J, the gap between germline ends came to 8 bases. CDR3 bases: TGTGCCAGCAGCTTCGCCGGTACTGGAAACACCATATATTTT. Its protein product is CASSFAGTGNTIYF.

The CDR3 DNA sequence: TGTGCCACCAGTGATTTCTCGGGGGGAAACACCGGGGAGCTGTTTTTT. Amino acid sequence: CATSDFSGGNTGELFF. The gene calls are TRBV24-1 and TRBJ2-2, with 7 bases matching TRBD2. Germline values: CDR1 KGHDR, CDR2 SFDVKD. Losses at the gene ends were 1 base for V and 2 bases for J; bases not matched to a gene: 3. There are 16 residues in the CDR3.

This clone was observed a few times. CDR3 sequence: CASSLRDRGLNTQYF. The CDR3 DNA is TGTGCCAGCAGTCTCCGGGACAGAGGGCTAAATACGCAGTATTTT. The chain couples TRBV6-5 to TRBJ2-3, with 7 nucleotides matching TRBD1. V dropped 5 bases and J dropped 7; count of bases not matched to a gene: 12. The germline V gene encodes CDR1 MNHEY and CDR2 SVGAGI. CDR3 length: 15 residues.

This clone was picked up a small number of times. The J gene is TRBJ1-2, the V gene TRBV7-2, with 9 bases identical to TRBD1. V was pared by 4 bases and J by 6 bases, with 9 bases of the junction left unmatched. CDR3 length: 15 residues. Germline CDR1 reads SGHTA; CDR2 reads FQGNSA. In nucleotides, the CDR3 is TGTGCCAGCAGCTCCTCCGGGACAGGGTTGGATGGCTACACCTTC. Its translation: CASSSSGTGLDGYTF. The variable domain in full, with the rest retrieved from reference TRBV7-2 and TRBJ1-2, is GAGVSQSPSNKVTEKGKDVELRCDPISGHTALYWYRQSLGQGLEFLIYFQGNSAPDKSGLPSDRFSAERTGGSVSTLTIQRTQQEDSAVYLCASSSSGTGLDGYTFGSGTRLTVV.

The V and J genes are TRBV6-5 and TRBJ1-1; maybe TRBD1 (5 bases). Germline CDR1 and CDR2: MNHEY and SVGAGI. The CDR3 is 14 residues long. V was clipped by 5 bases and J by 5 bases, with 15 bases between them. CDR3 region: CASSLGGAGTEAFF. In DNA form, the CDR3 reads TGTGCCAGCAGTCTGGGAGGGGCCGGGACTGAAGCTTTCTTT.

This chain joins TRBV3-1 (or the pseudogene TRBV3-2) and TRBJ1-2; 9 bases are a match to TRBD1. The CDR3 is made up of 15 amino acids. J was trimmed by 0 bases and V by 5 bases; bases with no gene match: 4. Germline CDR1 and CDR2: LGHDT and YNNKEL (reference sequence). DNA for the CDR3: TGTGCCAGCAGCAGGAGGACAGGGGCTAACTATGGCTACACCTTC. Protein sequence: CASSRRTGANYGYTF.

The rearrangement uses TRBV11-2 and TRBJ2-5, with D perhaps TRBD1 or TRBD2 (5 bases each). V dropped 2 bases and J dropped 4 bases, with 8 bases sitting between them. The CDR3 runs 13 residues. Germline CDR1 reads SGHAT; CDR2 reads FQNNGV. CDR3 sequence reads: CASSLFGTETQYF. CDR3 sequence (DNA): TGTGCCAGCAGCTTATTCGGGACAGAGACCCAGTACTTC.

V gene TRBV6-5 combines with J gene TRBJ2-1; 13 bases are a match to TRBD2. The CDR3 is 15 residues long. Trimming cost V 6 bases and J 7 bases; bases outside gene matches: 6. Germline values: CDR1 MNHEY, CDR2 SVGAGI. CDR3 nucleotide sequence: TGTGCCAGCAGCCACCAACTAGCGGGGGGGAATGAGCAGTTCTTC. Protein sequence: CASSHQLAGGNEQFF.

The CDR3 loop is CASSQVRGPGDEQFF. Written as DNA, the CDR3 is TGTGCCAGCAGCCAAGTTCGGGGGCCGGGAGATGAGCAGTTCTTC. The chain couples TRBV4-2 to TRBJ2-1; D assignment may be TRBD1 or TRBD2 (6 bases each). Looked up from germline, CDR1 is LGHNA and CDR2 is YNFKEQ. This CDR3 contains 15 residues. V was pared by 1 base and J by 8 bases, with 15 bases between.

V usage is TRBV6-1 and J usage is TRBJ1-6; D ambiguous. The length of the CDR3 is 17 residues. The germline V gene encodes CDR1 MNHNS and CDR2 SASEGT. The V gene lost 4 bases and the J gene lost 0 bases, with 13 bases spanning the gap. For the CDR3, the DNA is TGTGCCAGCAGTGCCCTGGTCCCGAGCTCCTATAATTCACCCCTCCACTTT. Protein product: CASSALVPSSYNSPLHF.

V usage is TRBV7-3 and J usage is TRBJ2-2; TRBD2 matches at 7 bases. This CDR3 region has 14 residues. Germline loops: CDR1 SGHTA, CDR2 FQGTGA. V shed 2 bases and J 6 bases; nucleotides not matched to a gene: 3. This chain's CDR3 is CASSLWAGAGELFF. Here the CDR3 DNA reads TGTGCCAGCAGCTTATGGGCGGGAGCCGGGGAGCTGTTTTTT.

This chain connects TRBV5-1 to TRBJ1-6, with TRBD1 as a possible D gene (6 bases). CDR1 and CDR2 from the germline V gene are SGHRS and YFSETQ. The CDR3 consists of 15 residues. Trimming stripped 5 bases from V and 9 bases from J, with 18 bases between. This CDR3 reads CASRTGLTTASPLHF. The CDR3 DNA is TGCGCCAGCAGAACAGGGCTAACTACTGCTTCACCCCTCCACTTT.

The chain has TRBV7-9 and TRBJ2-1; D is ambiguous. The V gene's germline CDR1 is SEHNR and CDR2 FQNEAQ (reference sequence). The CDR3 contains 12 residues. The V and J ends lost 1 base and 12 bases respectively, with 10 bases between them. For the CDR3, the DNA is TGTGCCAGCAGCTTAGTCACCCGGAGGCAGTTCTTC. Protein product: CASSLVTRRQFF. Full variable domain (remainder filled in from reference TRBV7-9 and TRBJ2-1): DTGVSQNPRHKITKRGQNVTFRCDPISEHNRLYWYRQTLGQGPEFLTYFQNEAQLEKSRLLSDRFSAERPKGSFSTLEIQRTEQGDSAMYLCASSLVTRRQFFGPGTRLTVL.

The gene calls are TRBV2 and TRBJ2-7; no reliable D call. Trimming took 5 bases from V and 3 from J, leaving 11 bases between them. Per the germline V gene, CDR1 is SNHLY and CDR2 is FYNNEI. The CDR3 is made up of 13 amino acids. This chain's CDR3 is CASSPLWSYEQYV. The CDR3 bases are TGTGCCAGCAGTCCCTTATGGAGCTACGAGCAGTACGTC.

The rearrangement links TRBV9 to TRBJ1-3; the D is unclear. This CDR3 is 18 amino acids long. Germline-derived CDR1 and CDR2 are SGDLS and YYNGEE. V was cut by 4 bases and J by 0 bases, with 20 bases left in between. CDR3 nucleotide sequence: TGTGCCAGCAGCTCGGCTCGCGGCGGAGGGAGCTCTGGAAACACCATATATTTT. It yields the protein CASSSARGGGSSGNTIYF. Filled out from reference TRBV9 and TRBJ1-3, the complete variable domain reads DSGVTQTPKHLITATGQRVTLRCSPRSGDLSVYWYQQSLDQGLQFLIQYYNGEERAKGNILERFSAQQFPDLHSELNLSSLELGDSALYFCASSSARGGGSSGNTIYFGEGSWLTVV.

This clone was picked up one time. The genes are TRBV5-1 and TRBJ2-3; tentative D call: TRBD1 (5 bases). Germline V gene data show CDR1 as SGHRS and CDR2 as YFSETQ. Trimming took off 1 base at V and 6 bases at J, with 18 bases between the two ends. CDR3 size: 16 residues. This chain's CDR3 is CASSLFRQYVPDTQYF. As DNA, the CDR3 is TGCGCCAGCAGCTTGTTCCGACAGTACGTACCGGATACGCAGTATTTT.

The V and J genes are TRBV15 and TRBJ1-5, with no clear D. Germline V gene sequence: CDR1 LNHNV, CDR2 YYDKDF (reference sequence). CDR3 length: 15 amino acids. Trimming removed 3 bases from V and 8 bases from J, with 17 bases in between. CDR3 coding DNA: TGTGCCACCAGCAGTCCCAACAAGGAGGTGGAGCCCCAGCATTTT. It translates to CATSSPNKEVEPQHF.

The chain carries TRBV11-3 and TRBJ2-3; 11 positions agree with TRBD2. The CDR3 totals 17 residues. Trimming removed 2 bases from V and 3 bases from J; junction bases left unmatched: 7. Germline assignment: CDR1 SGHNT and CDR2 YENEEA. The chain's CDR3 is CASSLTLGLAATDTQYF. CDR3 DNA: TGTGCCAGCAGCTTAACCCTGGGACTAGCGGCGACAGATACGCAGTATTTT.